The 5 T cell receptor beta chains below come from one sample, sequenced in a study of human T cells and chemical hapten exposure. Time point indicated: patch test 1, 2 weeks after DPC sensitization. Treatment meaning: therapeutic diphenylcyclopropenone sensitization with weekly scalp DPC. Total RNA was extracted from unfractionated whole blood. TCRdb reanalysed the RACE reads using MiXCR and keeps one entry per CDR3 protein. The sample records roughly 38,000 distinct CDR3 sequences, 4% being singletons. This specimen consisted of whole blood, obtained in connection with sensitization to the hapten diphenylcyclopropenone (DPC). Source of these receptors: a man aged 45-60 years with alopecia areata. Some clones in this sample may be carry-over from other donors' samples.

This clonotype was detected ten times or more. The rearrangement uses TRBV20-1 and TRBJ2-7; TRBD2 matches 8 bases. The V gene's germline CDR1 is DFQATT and CDR2 SNEGSKA (reference sequence). V was clipped by 6 bases and J by 0 bases; unmatched bases: 4. CDR3 size: 13 residues. This CDR3 reads CSAESGSSYEQYF. CDR3 bases: TGCAGTGCGGAAAGCGGGAGCTCCTACGAGCAGTACTTC.

This clonotype was observed at least ten times. The J gene is TRBJ1-2, the V gene TRBV6-5, with 8 bases identical to TRBD1. The V gene's germline CDR1 is MNHEY and CDR2 SVGAGI. This CDR3 comprises 14 residues. V gave up 6 bases and J gave up 1 base; unmatched junction bases: 4. In nucleotides, the CDR3 is TGTGCCAGCAGACGTGACAGGGGTAACTATGGCTACACCTTC. This gives the protein CASRRDRGNYGYTF.

In this sample, this clonotype turned up many times. V and J are TRBV7-3 and TRBJ2-7; 10 bases are shared with TRBD1. J gave up 4 bases and V 5 bases, and 8 bases lay outside the gene matches. The CDR3 spans 15 residues. The germline V gene encodes CDR1 SGHTA and CDR2 FQGTGA. The CDR3 bases are TGTGCCAGCAGCCCCCAGGGACAGGGGCCATACGAGCAGTACTTC. Residues: CASSPQGQGPYEQYF. Using reference TRBV7-3 and TRBJ2-7 for the parts outside the CDR3, the full variable domain is GAGVSQTPSNKVTEKGKYVELRCDPISGHTALYWYRQSLGQGPEFLIYFQGTGAADDSGLPNDRFFAVRPEGSVSTLKIQRTERGDSAVYLCASSPQGQGPYEQYFGPGTRLTVT.

This clonotype was seen a few times. The chain combines TRBV4-2 with TRBJ2-7; D is ambiguous. The CDR3 loop spans 14 amino acids. The germline gives CDR1 LGHNA, CDR2 YNFKEQ. Trimming stripped 0 bases from V and 7 bases from J, with 13 bases between. Here the CDR3 reads CASSQDGVSREQYF. In DNA, the CDR3 is TGTGCCAGCAGCCAAGATGGGGTCTCGAGGGAGCAGTACTTC.

This clonotype has ten or more counts. J is TRBJ2-7 and V is TRBV12-3 or TRBV12-4, with TRBD2 matching over 12 bases. With V trimmed by 1 base and J by 9 bases, 4 bases remained unmatched. The length of the CDR3 is 14 residues. The CDR3 nucleotides are TGTGCCAGCAGTTTAGAGACTAGCGGGAGAGGGCAGTACTTC. Its protein is CASSLETSGRGQYF.